These 15 T cell receptor beta chains came from one sample sequenced in a study of technical replicates of blood from a handful of donors. The assay was immunoSEQ multiplex PCR, and TCRdb's table has in-frame clones only and misses some. Of 45,000 to 60,000 clones listed, about nine tenths were seen once; the top ten hold around 3.9%. Input material: PBMCs. The origin of the receptors is a human donor in good health. Some clones in this sample may be carry-over from other donors' samples.

This sequence joins TRBV29-1 and TRBJ2-3; TRBD2 is a possible D gene (6 bases). CDR3 size: 12 residues. Looked up from germline, CDR1 is SQVTM and CDR2 is ANQGSEA. V was pared by 4 bases and J by 9 bases, with 14 bases between. The CDR3 sequence is CSVAGGSKTQYF. CDR3 in DNA: TGCAGCGTTGCCGGGGGATCCAAAACGCAGTATTTT.

The gene calls are TRBV6-6 and TRBJ2-2, with TRBD1 matching over 7 bases. From germline, CDR1 is MNHNY and CDR2 SVGAGI (reference sequence). The CDR3 has 14 amino acids. Trimming removed 0 bases from V and 12 bases from J; junction bases left unmatched: 7. DNA of the CDR3: TGTGCCAGCAGTTACTCGGGAGAAGGGGGCAAGCTGTTTTTT. This sequence encodes CASSYSGEGGKLFF.

This clone showed up just once. The chain has TRBV20-1 and TRBJ2-1, with 7 bases fitting TRBD2. The CDR3 sequence is 11 residues long. Germline V gene sequence: CDR1 DFQATT, CDR2 SNEGSKA (reference sequence). V lost 6 bases to trimming and J lost 6 bases; unmatched junction nucleotides: 2. The CDR3 region is CSAGEGNEQFF. The CDR3 DNA reads TGCAGTGCGGGGGAGGGCAATGAGCAGTTCTTC.

The chain couples TRBV18 to TRBJ1-1; unclear D gene. The CDR3 loop spans 14 amino acids. From germline, CDR1 is KGHSH and CDR2 LQKENI. V gave up 6 bases and J gave up 0 bases, with 11 bases separating them. In DNA form, the CDR3 reads TGTGCCAGCTCCCCAAATAAATTGAACACTGAAGCTTTCTTT. Protein sequence: CASSPNKLNTEAFF.

V usage is TRBV7-9 and J usage is TRBJ2-3, with 9 bases fitting TRBD1. J lost 2 bases, V lost 1 base, and 1 base had no gene match. There are 15 residues in the CDR3. Germline V gene sequence: CDR1 SEHNR, CDR2 FQNEAQ (reference sequence). CDR3 sequence: CASSLGQGVTDTQYF. The CDR3 region has the DNA TGTGCCAGCAGCTTAGGACAGGGGGTCACAGATACGCAGTATTTT.

This clone was observed once. This chain connects TRBV6-1 to TRBJ1-5, with D maybe TRBD1 (6 bases). Germline loops: CDR1 MNHNS, CDR2 SASEGT. Trimming took 3 bases from V and 11 from J, leaving 11 bases between them. This CDR3 has 12 residues. CDR3 in DNA: TGTGCCAGCAGTGATGTCAGGGGATCCCAGCATTTT. Translation: CASSDVRGSQHF.

This clone was picked up one time. V gene TRBV18 combines with J gene TRBJ1-2; 12 bases agree with TRBD1. The CDR3 consists of 15 residues. V dropped 3 bases and J dropped 8; count of bases not matched to a gene: 7. From germline, CDR1 is KGHSH and CDR2 LQKENI. The CDR3 loop is CASSPPGQGAVGYTF. The CDR3 coding sequence is TGTGCCAGCTCACCCCCGGGACAGGGGGCTGTCGGCTACACCTTC.

This clone was observed a few times. The J gene is TRBJ2-4, the V gene TRBV2, with TRBD2 matching over 7 bases. The ends lost 7 bases at V and 6 bases at J; junction bases unmatched: 15. The CDR3 totals 16 residues. In germline, CDR1 is SNHLY, CDR2 FYNNEI. The CDR3 nucleotides read TGTGCCAGCAACTCCGTAGCGGGTGGATTAGTAAACATTCAGTACTTC. As protein: CASNSVAGGLVNIQYF. Together with reference TRBV2 and TRBJ2-4, the CDR3 gives the full variable domain: EPEVTQTPSHQVTQMGQEVILRCVPISNHLYFYWYRQILGQKVEFLVSFYNNEISEKSEIFDDQFSVERPDGSNFTLKIRSTKLEDSAMYFCASNSVAGGLVNIQYFGAGTRLSVL.

The V call is TRBV15, the J call TRBJ1-1, with 9 bases fitting TRBD1. This CDR3 has 20 residues. Germline V gene lookup returns CDR1 LNHNV and CDR2 YYDKDF (reference sequence). V gave up 5 bases and J gave up 0 bases; unmatched junction bases: 19. CDR3 coding DNA: TGTGCCACCAGCCCTCGGGACAGGGATATCCTTGGAGGGCTGAACACTGAAGCTTTCTTT. This codes for CATSPRDRDILGGLNTEAFF.

CDR3 nucleotide sequence: TGTGCCAGCAGATTACAGGGGGTGAACACCGGGGAGCTGTTTTTT. This sequence encodes CASRLQGVNTGELFF. This chain links TRBV6-5 with TRBJ2-2; 8 bases line up with TRBD1. Germline CDR1 MNHEY, CDR2 SVGAGI. The CDR3 has 15 amino acids. V dropped 6 bases and J dropped 1; count of bases not matched to a gene: 4.

The rearrangement links TRBV18 to TRBJ1-2, with 9 bases aligning to TRBD1. After removal of 4 bases from V and 5 bases from J, the junction contained 8 bases not matched to a gene. This CDR3 is built from 15 residues. Germline V gene lookup returns CDR1 KGHSH and CDR2 LQKENI. In nucleotides, the CDR3 is TGTGCCAGCTCACAACAGGGGGCGAACGCGTATGGCTACACCTTC. It codes for CASSQQGANAYGYTF.

The DNA for the CDR3 is TGCGCCAGCAGCCAACTTCCAGGGGGAGTCGTGACTAATGAAAAACTGTTTTTT. Protein sequence: CASSQLPGGVVTNEKLFF. The V gene is TRBV4-1, the J gene TRBJ1-4, with 7 bases matching TRBD1. Germline V gene lookup returns CDR1 MGHRA and CDR2 YSYEKL. The CDR3 contains 18 residues. With V trimmed by 2 bases and J by 2 bases, 11 bases remained unmatched.

V usage is TRBV11-1 and J usage is TRBJ2-1, with TRBD1 as a possible D gene (5 bases). CDR1 is SGHAT, CDR2 FQDESV, per germline (reference sequence). CDR3 size: 13 residues. V was clipped by 7 bases and J by 5 bases, with 12 bases between them. The CDR3 DNA sequence: TGTGCCAGCACCAGGGTCGGAAACAATGAGCAGTTCTTC. It codes for CASTRVGNNEQFF.

This clone appeared once. The J gene is TRBJ1-2, the V gene TRBV7-9; D gene ambiguous. V was cut by 1 base and J by 6 bases, with 9 bases left in between. The CDR3 extends over 13 amino acids. Per germline, CDR1 SEHNR and CDR2 FQNEAQ (reference sequence). The CDR3 loop is CASSLDQHHGYTF. As DNA, the CDR3 is TGTGCCAGCAGCTTAGATCAACACCATGGCTACACCTTC.

The rearrangement joins TRBV6-5 to TRBJ1-5; TRBD1 is a possible D gene (5 bases). This CDR3 comprises 15 residues. V gave up 6 bases and J gave up 6 bases, with 18 bases separating them. Germline V gene data show CDR1 as MNHEY and CDR2 as SVGAGI. DNA for the CDR3: TGTGCCAGCAGGAGCACAACCTCGGGGGGTCAGCCCCAGCATTTT. Translation gives CASRSTTSGGQPQHF.